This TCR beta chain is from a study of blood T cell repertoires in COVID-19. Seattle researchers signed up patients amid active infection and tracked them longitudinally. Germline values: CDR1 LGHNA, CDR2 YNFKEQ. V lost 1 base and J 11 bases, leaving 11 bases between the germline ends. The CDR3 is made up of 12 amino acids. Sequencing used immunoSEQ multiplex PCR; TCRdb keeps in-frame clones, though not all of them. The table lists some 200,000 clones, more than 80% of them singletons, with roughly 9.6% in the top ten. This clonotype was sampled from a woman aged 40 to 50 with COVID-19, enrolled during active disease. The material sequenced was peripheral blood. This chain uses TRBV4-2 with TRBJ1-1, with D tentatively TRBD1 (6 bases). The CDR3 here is CASSQGPGAAFF. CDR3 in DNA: TGTGCCAGCAGCCAAGGGCCAGGGGCGGCTTTCTTT.